The sequence of this T cell receptor beta chain was determined in a study of Ad26.COV2.S vaccination and SARS-CoV-2 variants. Study-wide findings and caveats: Spike-specific TCR breadth was greater in vaccine than placebo recipients. Total T cell responses may have been underestimated by the TCR breadth and depth analyses. Recipients of vaccine and of placebo showed similar breadth of their non-spike TCR repertoires.

Specified treatment: about 20 received Ad26.COV2.S at low or high dose, single or two shots; 5 received placebo; per-sample allocation not given. Sampling was done on day 63 after the first vaccine or placebo injection. Looked up from germline, CDR1 is MNHEY and CDR2 is SVGEGT. The CDR3 covers 12 residues. V was clipped by 0 bases and J by 14 bases, with 8 bases between them. Generated by immunoSEQ multiplex PCR, the TCRdb table keeps only in-frame clones and is missing some. The sample has under 400,000 clones; about nine tenths are singletons. With respect to this clone: Its antigen remains unknown.

The sample was peripheral blood, taken in a trial of Ad26.COV2.S vaccine versus placebo. This sequence was found in a person aged 18-65 years who received the Ad26.COV2.S COVID-19 vaccine or a placebo. V and J are TRBV6-2 or TRBV6-3 and TRBJ1-6; no firm D call. The CDR3, as DNA: TGTGCCAGCAGTTACTCTCCGACGGCCCTCCACTTT. This encodes CASSYSPTALHF.